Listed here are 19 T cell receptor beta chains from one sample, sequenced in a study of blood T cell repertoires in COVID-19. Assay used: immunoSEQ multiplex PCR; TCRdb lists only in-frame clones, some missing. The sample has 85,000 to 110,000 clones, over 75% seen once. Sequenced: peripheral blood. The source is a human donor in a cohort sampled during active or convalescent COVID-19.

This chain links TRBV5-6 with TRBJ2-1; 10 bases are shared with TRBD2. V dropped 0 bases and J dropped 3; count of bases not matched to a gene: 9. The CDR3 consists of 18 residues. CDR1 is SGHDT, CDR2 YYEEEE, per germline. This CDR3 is CASSLAGSGGSLYNEQFF. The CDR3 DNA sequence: TGTGCCAGCAGCTTGGCCGGTAGCGGGGGGTCCCTCTACAATGAGCAGTTCTTC. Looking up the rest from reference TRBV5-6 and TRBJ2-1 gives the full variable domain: DAGVTQSPTHLIKTRGQQVTLRCSPKSGHDTVSWYQQALGQGPQFIFQYYEEEERQRGNFPDRFSGHQFPNYSSELNVNALLLGDSALYLCASSLAGSGGSLYNEQFFGPGTRLTVL.

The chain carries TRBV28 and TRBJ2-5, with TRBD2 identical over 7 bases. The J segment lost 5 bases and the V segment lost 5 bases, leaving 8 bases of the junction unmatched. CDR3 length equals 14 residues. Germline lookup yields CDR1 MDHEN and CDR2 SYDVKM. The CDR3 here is CASSPGRTGETQYF. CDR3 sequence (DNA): TGTGCCAGCAGTCCCGGGAGGACGGGGGAGACCCAGTACTTC. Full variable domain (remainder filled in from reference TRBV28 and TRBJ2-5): DVKVTQSSRYLVKRTGEKVFLECVQDMDHENMFWYRQDPGLGLRLIYFSYDVKMKEKGDIPEGYSVSREKKERFSLILESASTNQTSMYLCASSPGRTGETQYFGPGTRLLVL.

CDR3 residues: CASLGTSGEQETQYF. CDR3 sequence (DNA): TGTGCCAGTCTCGGGACTAGCGGAGAACAAGAGACCCAGTACTTC. The chain couples TRBV2 to TRBJ2-5; TRBD2 matches at 11 bases. The CDR3 has 15 amino acids. Germline lookup yields CDR1 SNHLY and CDR2 FYNNEI. V lost 9 bases and J lost 2; bases outside the gene matches: 8.

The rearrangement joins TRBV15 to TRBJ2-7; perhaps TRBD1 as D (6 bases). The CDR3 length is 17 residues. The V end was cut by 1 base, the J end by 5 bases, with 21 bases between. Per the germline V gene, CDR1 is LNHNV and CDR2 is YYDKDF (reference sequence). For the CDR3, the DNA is TGTGCCACCAGCAGAGGATCTTTCGCAGGGGTAAGGGACGAGCAGTACTTC. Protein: CATSRGSFAGVRDEQYF.

CDR3 DNA: TGTGCCAGCAGTGAGATGCGGGGCTGGCAGCCCCAGCATTTT. This gives the protein CASSEMRGWQPQHF. The chain joins TRBV2 to TRBJ1-5; D may be TRBD1 (5 bases). V lost 3 bases to trimming and J lost 7 bases, with 13 bases between them. In germline, CDR1 is SNHLY, CDR2 FYNNEI. This CDR3 spans 14 amino acids.

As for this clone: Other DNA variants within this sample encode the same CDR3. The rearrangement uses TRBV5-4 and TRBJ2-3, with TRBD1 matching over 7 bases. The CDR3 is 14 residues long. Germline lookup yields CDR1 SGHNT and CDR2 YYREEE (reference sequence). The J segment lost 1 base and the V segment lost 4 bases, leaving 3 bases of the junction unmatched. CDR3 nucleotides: TGTGCCAGCAGCCGGACAGGACGCACAGATACGCAGTATTTT. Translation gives CASSRTGRTDTQYF.

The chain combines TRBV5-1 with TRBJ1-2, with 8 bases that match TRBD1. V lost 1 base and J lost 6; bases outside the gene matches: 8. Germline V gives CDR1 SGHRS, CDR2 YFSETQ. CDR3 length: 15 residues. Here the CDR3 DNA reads TGCGCCAGCAGCTTGACAGGGGGGCCCTCCCATGGCTACACCTTC. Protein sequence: CASSLTGGPSHGYTF.

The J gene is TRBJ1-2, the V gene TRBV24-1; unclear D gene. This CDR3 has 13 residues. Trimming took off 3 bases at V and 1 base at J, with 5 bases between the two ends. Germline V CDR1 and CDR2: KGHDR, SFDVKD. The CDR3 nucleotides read TGTGCCACCAGTGATCAGTTTAACTATGGCTACACCTTC. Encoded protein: CATSDQFNYGYTF.

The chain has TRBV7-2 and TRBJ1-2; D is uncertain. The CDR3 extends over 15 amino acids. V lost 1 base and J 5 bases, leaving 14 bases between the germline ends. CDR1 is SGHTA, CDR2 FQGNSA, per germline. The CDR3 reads CASSLGSGRSYGYTF. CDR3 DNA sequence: TGTGCCAGCAGCTTAGGGTCTGGCAGGTCATATGGCTACACCTTC. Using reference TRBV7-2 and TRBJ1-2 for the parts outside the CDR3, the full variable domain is GAGVSQSPSNKVTEKGKDVELRCDPISGHTALYWYRQSLGQGLEFLIYFQGNSAPDKSGLPSDRFSAERTGGSVSTLTIQRTQQEDSAVYLCASSLGSGRSYGYTFGSGTRLTVV.

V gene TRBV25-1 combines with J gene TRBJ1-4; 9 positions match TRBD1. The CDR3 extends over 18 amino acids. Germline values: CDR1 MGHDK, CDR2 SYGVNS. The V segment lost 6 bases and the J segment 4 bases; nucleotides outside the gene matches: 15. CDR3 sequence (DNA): TGTGCCAGCAGGCCCCCCTCCGGGACAGGGCACTATAATGAAAAACTGTTTTTT. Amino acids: CASRPPSGTGHYNEKLFF.

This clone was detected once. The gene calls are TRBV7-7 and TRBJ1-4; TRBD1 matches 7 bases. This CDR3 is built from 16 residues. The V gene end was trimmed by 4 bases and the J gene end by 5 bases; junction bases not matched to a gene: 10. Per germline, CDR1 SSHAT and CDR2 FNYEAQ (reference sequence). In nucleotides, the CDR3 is TGTGCCAGCAGCTCTACCGGGACAGAAAAAAATGAAAAACTGTTTTTT. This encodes CASSSTGTEKNEKLFF.

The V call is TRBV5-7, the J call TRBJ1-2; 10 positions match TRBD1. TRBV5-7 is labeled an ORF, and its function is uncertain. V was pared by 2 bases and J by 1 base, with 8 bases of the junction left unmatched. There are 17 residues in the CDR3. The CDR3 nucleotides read TGTGCCAGCAGCTTATGGCGGGACAGGGGTCTTAACTATGGCTACACCTTC. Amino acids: CASSLWRDRGLNYGYTF.

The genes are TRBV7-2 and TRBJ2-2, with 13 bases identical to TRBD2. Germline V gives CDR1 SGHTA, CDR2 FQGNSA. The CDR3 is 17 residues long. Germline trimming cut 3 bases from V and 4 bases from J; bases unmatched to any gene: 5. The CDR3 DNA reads TGTGCCAGCAGCTTTACTAGCGGGGGGGCGCTCACCGGGGAGCTGTTTTTT. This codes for CASSFTSGGALTGELFF.

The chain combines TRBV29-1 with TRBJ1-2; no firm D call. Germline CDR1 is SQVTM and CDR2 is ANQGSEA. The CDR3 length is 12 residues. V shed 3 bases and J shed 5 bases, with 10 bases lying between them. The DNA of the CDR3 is TGCAGCGTTGAGTCACAGACATATGGCTACACCTTC. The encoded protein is CSVESQTYGYTF.

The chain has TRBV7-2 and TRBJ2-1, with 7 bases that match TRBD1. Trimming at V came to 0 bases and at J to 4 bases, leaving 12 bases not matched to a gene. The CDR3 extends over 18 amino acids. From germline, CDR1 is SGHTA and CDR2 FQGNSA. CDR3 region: CASSLAVGQRSGYNEQFF. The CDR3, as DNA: TGTGCCAGCAGCTTAGCAGTGGGACAGCGGAGCGGATACAATGAGCAGTTCTTC.

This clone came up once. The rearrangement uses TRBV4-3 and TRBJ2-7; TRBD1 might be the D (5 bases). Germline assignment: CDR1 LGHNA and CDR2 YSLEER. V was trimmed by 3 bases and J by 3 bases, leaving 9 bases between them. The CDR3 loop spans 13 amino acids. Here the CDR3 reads CASSHETGYEQYF. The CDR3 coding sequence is TGCGCCAGCAGCCATGAAACAGGCTACGAGCAGTACTTC.

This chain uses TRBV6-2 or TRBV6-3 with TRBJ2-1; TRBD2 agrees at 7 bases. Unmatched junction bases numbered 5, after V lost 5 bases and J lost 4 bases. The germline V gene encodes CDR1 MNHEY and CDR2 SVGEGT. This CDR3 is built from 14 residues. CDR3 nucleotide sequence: TGTGCCAGCAGTCTGGGGAGGGCTTACAATGAGCAGTTCTTC. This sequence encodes CASSLGRAYNEQFF.

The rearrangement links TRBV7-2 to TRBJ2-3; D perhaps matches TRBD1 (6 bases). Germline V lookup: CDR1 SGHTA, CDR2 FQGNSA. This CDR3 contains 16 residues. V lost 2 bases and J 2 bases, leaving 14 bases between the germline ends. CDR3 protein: CASSLWATGTTDTQYF. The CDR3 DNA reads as TGTGCCAGCAGCTTATGGGCTACAGGGACCACAGATACGCAGTATTTT.

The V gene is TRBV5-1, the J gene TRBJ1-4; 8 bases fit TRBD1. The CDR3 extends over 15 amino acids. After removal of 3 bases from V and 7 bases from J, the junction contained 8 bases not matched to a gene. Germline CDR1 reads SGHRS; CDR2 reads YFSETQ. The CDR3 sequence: CASSSGDRFFEKLFF. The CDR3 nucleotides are TGCGCCAGCAGCTCGGGGGACAGGTTTTTTGAAAAACTGTTTTTT.